The 19 T cell receptor beta chains in this list originate from one sample, sequenced in a study of T-cell reconstitution after alpha-beta-depleted transplantation in children. The TCRbeta library was prepared with unique molecular identifiers. TCRdb independently ran MiXCR on the PCR reads; one entry per CDR3 protein. The sample includes about 340,000 distinct CDR3 sequences, roughly 14% of them seen just once. The sample consisted of PBMCs, taken from the stem cell graft. The receptor source for this set is a human donor who donated a stem cell graft to a child with Fanconi anemia.

This clonotype was observed a few times. The chain carries TRBV6-6 and TRBJ1-4, with 8 bases that match TRBD1. V was pared by 5 bases and J by 8 bases, with 4 bases of the junction left unmatched. CDR3 length: 13 amino acids. Per the germline V gene, CDR1 is MNHNY and CDR2 is SVGAGI (reference sequence). CDR3 DNA sequence: TGTGCCAGCAGTCTGACAGGGGAAGAAAAACTGTTTTTT. Translated, it gives CASSLTGEEKLFF.

The rearrangement links TRBV4-2 to TRBJ2-1, with D perhaps TRBD1 (6 bases). Trimming cost V 3 bases and J 12 bases, with 12 bases left between them. The CDR3 has 12 amino acids. Germline-derived CDR1 and CDR2 are LGHNA and YNFKEQ. CDR3 protein: CASSHNRDGQFF. The CDR3 region has the DNA TGTGCCAGCAGCCATAACAGGGACGGGCAGTTCTTC.

Many counts were recorded for this clonotype. Sequence at one end of the junction differs from germline and may be a read error. The J gene is TRBJ2-1, the V gene TRBV7-7, with D possibly being TRBD1 or TRBD2 (6 bases each). Germline CDR1 is SSHAT and CDR2 is FNYEAQ (reference sequence). This CDR3 is 13 amino acids long. CDR3 sequence (DNA): TGTGCTAGCAGCTTAGCGGACAGTGATGAGCAGTTCTTC. This gives the protein CASSLADSDEQFF.

This sequence joins TRBV19 and TRBJ2-1; 11 bases match TRBD2. Germline loops: CDR1 LNHDA, CDR2 SQIVND (reference sequence). The CDR3 covers 15 residues. Trimming took 6 bases from V and 4 from J; bases not matched to a gene: 5. The CDR3 here is CASSAGTSGYNEQFF. CDR3 in DNA: TGTGCCAGTAGCGCAGGGACTAGCGGTTACAATGAGCAGTTCTTC.

This clonotype was seen a handful of times. J is TRBJ2-1 and V is TRBV7-9; tentatively, D is TRBD1 or TRBD2 (6 bases each). The CDR3 runs 13 residues. Per germline, CDR1 SEHNR and CDR2 FQNEAQ (reference sequence). V lost 10 bases and J lost 4, with 14 bases in between. The DNA of the CDR3 is TGTGCCAAGGGGGGAGCGGCGTACAATGAGCAGTTCTTC. Its protein product is CAKGGAAYNEQFF.

V usage is TRBV6-2 or TRBV6-3 and J usage is TRBJ1-1, with TRBD1 as a possible D gene (5 bases). Trimming left V 2 bases short and J 2 bases short, with 18 bases between. Germline V CDR1 and CDR2: MNHEY, SVGEGT. The CDR3 runs 17 residues. CDR3 residues: CASSYPAGGGFNTEAFF. In nucleotides, the CDR3 is TGTGCCAGCAGTTACCCCGCGGGGGGAGGGTTCAACACTGAAGCTTTCTTT.

This clonotype was counted a few times. CDR3 in DNA: TGTGCCAGCTCACCGATGGGGGGAGGCGAGCAGTACTTC. Translating gives CASSPMGGGEQYF. The chain has TRBV18 and TRBJ2-7; D may be TRBD2 (6 bases). CDR3 size: 13 residues. CDR1 is KGHSH, CDR2 LQKENI, per germline. The germline V and J ends were trimmed by 3 bases and 6 bases, with 12 bases remaining between them.

This clonotype was counted ten times or more. V is TRBV20-1 and J is TRBJ1-5; D is unresolved. Germline assignment: CDR1 DFQATT and CDR2 SNEGSKA (reference sequence). V was cut by 2 bases and J by 5 bases, with 10 bases left in between. The CDR3 length is 13 residues. The CDR3 loop is CSARRRVDQPQHF. CDR3 sequence (DNA): TGCAGTGCTAGACGGAGGGTTGATCAGCCCCAGCATTTT.

V is TRBV20-1 and J is TRBJ1-1; 7 bases line up with TRBD1. Germline V lookup: CDR1 DFQATT, CDR2 SNEGSKA (reference sequence). This CDR3 is built from 13 residues. CDR3 loop: CSPQGTGVTEAFF. The DNA for the CDR3 is TGCAGCCCACAGGGGACTGGCGTGACTGAAGCTTTCTTT.

This clonotype has more than one count but fewer than ten. This chain joins TRBV6-2 or TRBV6-3 and TRBJ1-1; possibly TRBD1 for D (6 bases). The CDR3 totals 13 residues. Germline V CDR1 and CDR2: MNHEY, SVGEGT. V was pared by 8 bases and J by 6 bases, with 16 bases between. CDR3 coding DNA: TGTGCCAGCTCGAGGGGGATCGGCGCTGAAGCTTTCTTT. This encodes CASSRGIGAEAFF.

The genes are TRBV6-2 or TRBV6-3 and TRBJ1-5; D ambiguous. Trimming cost V 2 bases and J 6 bases, with 11 bases left between them. CDR3 length equals 14 residues. The V gene's germline CDR1 is MNHEY and CDR2 SVGEGT. CDR3 nucleotides: TGTGCCAGCAGTTACGGTAGGCCCGGTCAGCCCCAGCATTTT. Its protein product is CASSYGRPGQPQHF.

A few counts support this clonotype. J is TRBJ1-1 and V is TRBV12-3 or TRBV12-4; 9 nucleotides match TRBD1. The CDR3 length is 14 residues. V was clipped by 7 bases and J by 4 bases; unmatched bases: 7. CDR3 loop: CASTLQGALTEAFF. In nucleotides, the CDR3 is TGTGCCAGCACCCTACAGGGGGCGCTCACTGAAGCTTTCTTT.

This clonotype was seen only a few times. V is TRBV7-9 and J is TRBJ2-7; possibly TRBD1 or TRBD2 for D (5 bases each). Trimming removed 3 bases at V and 1 base at J, with 10 bases between. There are 14 residues in the CDR3. CDR1 SEHNR and CDR2 FQNEAQ come from the germline V gene (reference sequence). The CDR3 bases are TGTGCCAGCAGCTTCGGGACCCAGTCCTACGAGCAGTACGTC. Encoded protein: CASSFGTQSYEQYV.

The J gene is TRBJ2-7, the V gene TRBV5-5; TRBD2 aligns across 9 bases. Germline CDR1 is SGHKS and CDR2 is YYEKEE (reference sequence). The V gene end was trimmed by 0 bases and the J gene end by 0 bases; junction bases not matched to a gene: 7. The length of the CDR3 is 17 residues. The CDR3 reads CASSLVLAGSFSYEQYF. CDR3 bases: TGTGCCAGCAGCTTGGTGCTAGCGGGGTCCTTCTCCTACGAGCAGTACTTC.

The gene calls are TRBV4-3 and TRBJ2-2; D may correspond to TRBD1 or TRBD2 (5 bases each). The germline CDR1 and CDR2 sequences are LGHNA and YSLEER. V was trimmed by 1 base and J by 4 bases, leaving 10 bases between them. The CDR3 loop spans 15 amino acids. The chain's CDR3 is CASSQAGRSTGELFF. In DNA form, the CDR3 reads TGCGCCAGCAGCCAAGCAGGGAGAAGCACCGGGGAGCTGTTTTTT.

The table lists this clonotype with a few counts. V is TRBV28 and J is TRBJ2-2; D possibly corresponds to TRBD2 (5 bases). V was clipped by 3 bases and J by 6 bases, with 14 bases between them. Germline lookup yields CDR1 MDHEN and CDR2 SYDVKM. This CDR3 spans 15 amino acids. The CDR3 here is CASSFNSGIPGELFF. CDR3 in DNA: TGTGCCAGCAGTTTCAACTCGGGGATCCCCGGGGAGCTGTTTTTT.

V usage is TRBV20-1 and J usage is TRBJ2-3, with D unclear. V was clipped by 0 bases and J by 5 bases, with 15 bases between them. From germline, CDR1 is DFQATT and CDR2 SNEGSKA (reference sequence). The CDR3 totals 15 residues. The DNA for the CDR3 is TGCAGTGCTAGAGATCCCGCGGCAGGTGGAGATACGCAGTATTTT. Residues: CSARDPAAGGDTQYF.

This clonotype has at least ten counts. The gene calls are TRBV24-1 and TRBJ2-1, with 8 bases identical to TRBD2. This CDR3 comprises 15 residues. The trim removed 2 bases at V and 7 bases at J, leaving 6 bases unmatched. Germline CDR1 and CDR2: KGHDR and SFDVKD. The CDR3, as DNA: TGTGCCACCAGTGATTCATTAGCGGGGCTGAATGAGCAGTTCTTC. Its protein is CATSDSLAGLNEQFF.

The chain is built from TRBV4-2 and TRBJ1-3; no clear D. The V gene lost 0 bases and the J gene lost 1 base, with 10 bases spanning the gap. This CDR3 is built from 16 residues. Germline-derived CDR1 and CDR2 are LGHNA and YNFKEQ. CDR3: CASSQDAQLSGNTIYF. In DNA form, the CDR3 reads TGTGCCAGCAGCCAAGATGCCCAGTTGTCTGGAAACACCATATATTTT.